The 15 T cell receptor beta chains below all came from one sample that was sequenced in a study of PD-L1 blockade in urothelial cancer. Data came from immunoSEQ multiplex PCR; TCRdb stores just in-frame clones and leaves some out. The sample includes 70,000 or so clones, 85% to 90% seen only once; the top ten take less than 3.5%. The source was PBMCs, collected around atezolizumab (anti-PD-L1) treatment. These receptor sequences come from a man aged 60-69 years with urothelial cancer.

The chain links TRBV10-3 to TRBJ1-3, with 8 bases fitting TRBD1. Per germline, CDR1 ENHRY and CDR2 SYGVKD. This CDR3 has 14 residues. V was clipped by 11 bases and J by 2 bases; unmatched bases: 8. Here the CDR3 DNA reads TGTGCCTCCCGGCAGGGACAGGCTGGAAACACCATATATTTT. It translates to CASRQGQAGNTIYF.

This chain connects TRBV5-5 to TRBJ1-4; 7 nucleotides agree with TRBD1. Germline loops: CDR1 SGHKS, CDR2 YYEKEE (reference sequence). V lost 4 bases, J lost 5 bases, and 5 bases stayed unmatched. This CDR3 spans 14 amino acids. The CDR3 nucleotides are TGTGCCAGCAGCGGGACAGTCGGCAATGAAAAACTGTTTTTT. This gives the protein CASSGTVGNEKLFF.

V and J are TRBV18 and TRBJ1-5; no firm D call. This CDR3 has 13 residues. Germline assignment: CDR1 KGHSH and CDR2 LQKENI. With 4 bases removed from V and 4 bases from J, the gap between germline ends came to 8 bases. CDR3 amino acids: CASSQGENQPQHF. The CDR3 DNA is TGTGCCAGCTCACAGGGAGAGAATCAGCCCCAGCATTTT.

This chain uses TRBV19 with TRBJ1-2, with D unresolved. Germline V gene lookup returns CDR1 LNHDA and CDR2 SQIVND (reference sequence). With 3 bases removed from V and 6 bases from J, the gap between germline ends came to 8 bases. The CDR3 spans 12 residues. The CDR3 region has the DNA TGTGCCAGTAGTATGTTGCAGAATGGCTACACCTTC. Its protein is CASSMLQNGYTF.

This sequence joins TRBV5-4 and TRBJ2-5; D might be TRBD2 (5 bases). The CDR3 runs 14 residues. V was trimmed by 1 base and J by 0 bases, leaving 7 bases between them. CDR1 is SGHNT, CDR2 YYREEE, per germline (reference sequence). CDR3 sequence reads: CASSLLANQETQYF. In DNA, the CDR3 is TGTGCCAGCAGCTTGCTAGCAAACCAAGAGACCCAGTACTTC.

The V call is TRBV7-2, the J call TRBJ2-1; 8 bases are shared with TRBD1. The CDR3 covers 15 residues. In germline, CDR1 is SGHTA, CDR2 FQGNSA. Trimming removed 4 bases from V and 4 bases from J; junction bases left unmatched: 6. The chain's CDR3 is CASSSEGQAYNEQFF. The CDR3 nucleotides read TGTGCCAGCAGCTCTGAGGGACAGGCGTACAATGAGCAGTTCTTC. The whole variable domain, remainder taken from reference TRBV7-2 and TRBJ2-1, is GAGVSQSPSNKVTEKGKDVELRCDPISGHTALYWYRQSLGQGLEFLIYFQGNSAPDKSGLPSDRFSAERTGGSVSTLTIQRTQQEDSAVYLCASSSEGQAYNEQFFGPGTRLTVL.

This chain uses TRBV27 with TRBJ2-3; 7 nucleotides match TRBD2. Germline V lookup: CDR1 MNHEY, CDR2 SMNVEV (reference sequence). CDR3 length equals 15 residues. V gave up 3 bases and J gave up 1 base; unmatched junction bases: 4. The CDR3 protein is CASSFLAEGTDTQYF. CDR3 sequence (DNA): TGTGCCAGCAGTTTTCTAGCGGAGGGCACAGATACGCAGTATTTT.

V gene TRBV28 combines with J gene TRBJ2-7, with D maybe TRBD2 (5 bases). Trimming stripped 3 bases from V and 9 bases from J, with 9 bases between. The CDR3 covers 11 residues. Germline V gene data show CDR1 as MDHEN and CDR2 as SYDVKM. CDR3 protein: CASSFGRGQYF. The CDR3, as DNA: TGTGCCAGCAGTTTCGGTCGGGGGCAGTACTTC.

The V gene is TRBV5-1, the J gene TRBJ1-3; 9 nucleotides align to TRBD1. The ends lost 3 bases at V and 2 bases at J; junction bases unmatched: 9. Per the germline V gene, CDR1 is SGHRS and CDR2 is YFSETQ. The CDR3 spans 17 residues. CDR3 loop: CASSSTGQGLTGNTIYF. The CDR3 nucleotides are TGCGCCAGCAGCTCTACAGGACAGGGGTTGACTGGAAACACCATATATTTT.

The chain is built from TRBV5-1 and TRBJ1-1; no clear D gene. The CDR3 runs 12 residues. CDR1 is SGHRS and CDR2 is YFSETQ in the germline V gene. V lost 4 bases, J lost 1 base, and 5 bases lay in between. The CDR3 DNA follows: TGCGCCAGCAGCGAGAAGAACACTGAAGCTTTCTTT. Protein: CASSEKNTEAFF.

The chain combines TRBV19 with TRBJ2-7; 9 bases are a match to TRBD2. The V gene end was trimmed by 5 bases and the J gene end by 6 bases; junction bases not matched to a gene: 23. The germline V gene encodes CDR1 LNHDA and CDR2 SQIVND (reference sequence). The CDR3 length is 19 residues. CDR3 DNA sequence: TGTGCCAGTAGTCCGGGGTCTGGCGGGAGGGCCCTCCCACCTCCCGAGCAGTACTTC. It encodes CASSPGSGGRALPPPEQYF. Together with reference TRBV19 and TRBJ2-7, the CDR3 gives the full variable domain: DGGITQSPKYLFRKEGQNVTLSCEQNLNHDAMYWYRQDPGQGLRLIYYSQIVNDFQKGDIAEGYSVSREKKESFPLTVTSAQKNPTAFYLCASSPGSGGRALPPPEQYFGPGTRLTVT.

The CDR3 coding sequence is TGTGCCAGCAGCTCGGGACAGGGGGCAACTAATGAAAAACTGTTTTTT. Translating it yields CASSSGQGATNEKLFF. The rearrangement joins TRBV5-6 to TRBJ1-4; 11 bases line up with TRBD1. The CDR3 contains 16 residues. The junction had 1 base not matched to a gene; V was cut back by 3 bases and J by 0 bases. CDR1 and CDR2 (germline): SGHDT, YYEEEE.

The count of this clone is one. This chain joins TRBV27 and TRBJ2-3; D call uncertain. Germline V gene sequence: CDR1 MNHEY, CDR2 SMNVEV (reference sequence). Trimming shortened V by 4 bases and J by 2 bases, and 13 bases separated the two germline ends. The CDR3 loop spans 15 amino acids. Here the CDR3 reads CASSSDGGSTDTQYF. For the CDR3, the DNA is TGTGCCAGCAGTTCCGATGGCGGATCCACAGATACGCAGTATTTT.

V is TRBV2 and J is TRBJ2-5, with TRBD2 matching 10 bases. This CDR3 contains 15 residues. The V and J ends lost 1 base and 5 bases, in that order; junction bases with no gene match: 4. Germline lookup yields CDR1 SNHLY and CDR2 FYNNEI. This chain's CDR3 is CASSEETSGMETQYF. The DNA for the CDR3 is TGTGCCAGCAGTGAAGAAACTAGCGGGATGGAGACCCAGTACTTC. Full variable domain (remainder filled in from reference TRBV2 and TRBJ2-5): EPEVTQTPSHQVTQMGQEVILRCVPISNHLYFYWYRQILGQKVEFLVSFYNNEISEKSEIFDDQFSVERPDGSNFTLKIRSTKLEDSAMYFCASSEETSGMETQYFGPGTRLLVL.

This sequence joins TRBV9 and TRBJ2-3; no firm D call. V lost 0 bases, J lost 9 bases, and 11 bases lay in between. Germline V lookup: CDR1 SGDLS, CDR2 YYNGEE. There are 13 residues in the CDR3. CDR3 nucleotides: TGTGCCAGCAGCGTAGCAGGATCCTCGACGCAGTATTTT. Translating it yields CASSVAGSSTQYF.